This T cell receptor (beta chain) was found in a study of HIV-infected patients and healthy controls. Study-wide results and caveats: CMV-associated CDR3s mostly grew nonsignificantly during therapy, while HIV-associated CDR3s declined significantly. Apparent post-therapy Gini recovery among HIV-infected patients was not reproduced with size-matched repertoires. Significant mean usage differences between HIV-infected patients and controls involved eight alpha and eight beta V genes.

Only a few counts were recorded for this clonotype. Its antigen is still unknown. As an off-target read in a library built for alpha chains, this beta chain has a frequency of little significance. Whole blood was used without fractionation, so all unsorted peripheral T cells were included. Donors were HIV-infected adults who had not yet started antiretroviral therapy but were about to begin. This CDR3 has 16 residues. Germline CDR1 reads SNHLY; CDR2 reads FYNNEI. V gave up 8 bases and J gave up 6 bases; unmatched junction bases: 15. Reverse transcription used about 510 ng RNA and constant-region primers for alpha and beta. Separate chain-specific third strand synthesis with multiplexing indices produced the alpha and beta libraries. MiXCR, run by TCRdb on the 5' RACE reads, gives a single entry per CDR3 protein. The sample includes about 450 distinct CDR3 sequences, around 59% of them seen just once.

The TCR comes from an adult with HIV infection. Sequencing used blood, obtained before antiretroviral therapy. The chain links TRBV2 to TRBJ2-2; 7 positions agree with TRBD2. CDR3 DNA sequence: TGTGCCAGCGTTCCCCCCTCTAGCGGTCTCGCCGGGGAGCTGTTTTTT. Its translation: CASVPPSSGLAGELFF.